The count of the clone carrying this T cell receptor beta chain is one. Its antigen is still unknown. Before being chosen for sequencing, patients had shown CD8+CD57+ cell expansion by flow cytometry. When blood sampling took place, the patients had received no therapy. The data were taken from a study of CD8+CD57+ T cells in acquired aplastic anemia. Study-wide background: The mean DNA yield obtained from sorted CD4+ and CD8+ cells came to around 3 ug. Points from the study as a whole: Researchers report that about 29 CD8+ CDR3 sequences appeared in both patients and controls.

Both TCR beta VDJ combination and CDR3 sequence profiling were carried out. Genomic DNA was the template for this profiling. TCRdb re-called the reads with MiXCR, one entry per CDR3 protein. In the table there are around 170,000 distinct CDR3 sequences, about half of which are singletons. The TCR originated in a human donor with aplastic anemia. Source material: sorted CD4+, CD8+, or CD8+CD57+ T cells (not recorded which) from PBMCs.

CDR3 residues: CAISDAGSSYEQYF. The CDR3 region has the DNA TGTGCCATCAGTGATGCAGGGAGCTCCTACGAGCAGTACTTC. The chain has TRBV10-3 and TRBJ2-7; D may be TRBD1 or TRBD2 (5 bases each). The CDR3 totals 14 residues. Germline lookup yields CDR1 ENHRY and CDR2 SYGVKD. V gave up 3 bases and J gave up 0 bases, with 9 bases separating them.